The clone carrying this T cell receptor beta chain was seen ten or more times. Antigen unknown. The data were obtained in a study of T-cell reconstitution after alpha-beta-depleted transplantation in children. Study-wide findings and caveats: One year post-transplant, T-cell counts and diversity were largely derived from T cells produced anew. About two months after transplant, alpha-beta T cells reportedly came from several hundred expanded graft clones.

Unique molecular identifiers were incorporated when the TCRbeta library was constructed. TCRdb re-called the PCR reads through MiXCR, storing one row per CDR3 protein. The sample carries around 270,000 distinct CDR3 sequences, roughly a tenth recorded once. The CDR3 runs 12 residues. With 5 bases removed from V and 5 bases from J, the gap between germline ends came to 8 bases. Germline V gene data show CDR1 as SGHRS and CDR2 as YFSETQ. The V gene is TRBV5-1, the J gene TRBJ2-1; no reliable D call. The material sequenced was PBMCs, taken before TCRalphabeta/CD19-depleted stem cell transplant. The sequence derives from a boy under two years old with acute myeloid leukemia, due to receive a stem cell transplant. CDR3 sequence reads: CASREGNNEQFF. CDR3 nucleotide sequence: TGCGCCAGCAGGGAAGGGAACAATGAGCAGTTCTTC.